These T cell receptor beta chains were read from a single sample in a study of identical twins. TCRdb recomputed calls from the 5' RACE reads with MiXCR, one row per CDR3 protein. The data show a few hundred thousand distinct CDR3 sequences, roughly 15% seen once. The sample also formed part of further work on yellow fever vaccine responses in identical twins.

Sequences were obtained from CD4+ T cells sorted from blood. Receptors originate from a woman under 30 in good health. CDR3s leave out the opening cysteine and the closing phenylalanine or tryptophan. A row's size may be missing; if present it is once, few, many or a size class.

cdr3_aa: ASSLGTSGGTEETQY; clone_size: few; cdr3_length: 15; v_call: TRBV11-2
cdr3_aa: ASSEERTSGSYEQY; clone_size: many; cdr3_length: 14; v_call: TRBV2
cdr3_aa: SVEGLYSGLESYNEQF; clone_size: -; cdr3_length: 16; v_call: TRBV29-1
cdr3_aa: ASSVVWAANTGELF; clone_size: -; cdr3_length: 14; v_call: TRBV9
cdr3_aa: ATSRKQGWGNTIY; clone_size: few; cdr3_length: 13; v_call: TRBV15
cdr3_aa: ASTLQMNYGYT; clone_size: few; cdr3_length: 11; v_call: TRBV12-3/TRBV12-4
cdr3_aa: SASAGFLHNEQF; clone_size: few; cdr3_length: 12; v_call: TRBV20-1
cdr3_aa: ASSFARSNTGELF; clone_size: -; cdr3_length: 13; v_call: TRBV12-3/TRBV12-4
cdr3_aa: SARAPSRSGANVLT; clone_size: -; cdr3_length: 14; v_call: TRBV20-1
cdr3_aa: ASSPPEGAGELF; clone_size: -; cdr3_length: 12; v_call: TRBV18
cdr3_aa: ASSKTGGGETQY; clone_size: -; cdr3_length: 12; v_call: TRBV12-3/TRBV12-4
cdr3_aa: ASSTRTGGFGYNEQF; clone_size: few; cdr3_length: 15; v_call: TRBV7-9
cdr3_aa: ASSTGTGDREPQH; clone_size: -; cdr3_length: 13; v_call: TRBV7-2
cdr3_aa: ASRYRDRGPDTQY; clone_size: many; cdr3_length: 13; v_call: TRBV6-5
cdr3_aa: ASSLWGDQKNIQY; clone_size: -; cdr3_length: 13; v_call: TRBV7-2
cdr3_aa: ASSLRPSANSYNEQF; clone_size: few; cdr3_length: 15; v_call: TRBV7-8
cdr3_aa: ASSQHQETQY; clone_size: many; cdr3_length: 10; v_call: TRBV7-9
cdr3_aa: ASSDWGETGNEQF; clone_size: -; cdr3_length: 13; v_call: TRBV2
cdr3_aa: SALGVEGYT; clone_size: few; cdr3_length: 9; v_call: TRBV20-1
cdr3_aa: ASSRLIGYGYT; clone_size: few; cdr3_length: 11; v_call: TRBV12-3/TRBV12-4
cdr3_aa: SARVGGLDTEAF; clone_size: -; cdr3_length: 12; v_call: TRBV20-1
cdr3_aa: ASSFSGNQPQH; clone_size: many; cdr3_length: 11; v_call: TRBV12-3/TRBV12-4
cdr3_aa: ASSRGQGIFGYT; clone_size: few; cdr3_length: 12; v_call: TRBV7-2
cdr3_aa: ASSLSPRSGGGDTQY; clone_size: few; cdr3_length: 15; v_call: TRBV11-2
cdr3_aa: ASSLGDRTYNEQF; clone_size: many; cdr3_length: 13; v_call: TRBV5-1
cdr3_aa: ASNQNGETTDTQY; clone_size: few; cdr3_length: 13; v_call: TRBV5-1
cdr3_aa: ASSLVRGKLF; clone_size: -; cdr3_length: 10; v_call: TRBV12-3/TRBV12-4
cdr3_aa: ASSQGYGSSGNTIY; clone_size: few; cdr3_length: 14; v_call: TRBV3-1